This T cell receptor beta chain was sequenced for a study of shared clonotypes between healthy human individuals. Measured with immunoSEQ multiplex PCR; TCRdb has only the in-frame clones, and not every one. The sample gives approximately 400,000 clones, 90% to 97% of which show up once; about 0.34% is in the top ten. V was trimmed by 0 bases and J by 6 bases, leaving 11 bases between them. The CDR3 is 14 amino acids. CDR1 is SQVTM, CDR2 ANQGSEA, per germline. Study-wide points: Generally, naive subsets (rather than memory subsets) showed larger estimated richness. Clonotypes that were shared across a handful of donors made up around 5.5% of naive CD4 clonotypes.

A note on this clone: No antigen is known for it.

The specimen sequenced was memory CD8+ T cells sorted from blood. Described subset: CD45RO+ cells pooled with CCR7-negative TemRA cells. This chain connects TRBV29-1 to TRBJ1-4; D is ambiguous. The TCR was taken from a man between 25 and 39 years old in good health. The CDR3 reads CSVEDPRGYEKLFF. The CDR3 coding sequence is TGCAGCGTTGAAGATCCACGGGGTTATGAAAAACTGTTTTTT.